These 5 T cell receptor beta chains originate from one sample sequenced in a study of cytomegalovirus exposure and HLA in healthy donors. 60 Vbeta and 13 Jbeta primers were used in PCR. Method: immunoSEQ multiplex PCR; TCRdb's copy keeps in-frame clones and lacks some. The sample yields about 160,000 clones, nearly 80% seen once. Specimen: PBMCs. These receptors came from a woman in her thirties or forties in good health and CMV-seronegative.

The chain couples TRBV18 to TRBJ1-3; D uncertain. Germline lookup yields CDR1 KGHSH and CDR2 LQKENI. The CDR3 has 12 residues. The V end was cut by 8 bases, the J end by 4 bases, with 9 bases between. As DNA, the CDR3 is TGTGCCAGCCTCCCGGGGGGAAACACCATATATTTT. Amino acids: CASLPGGNTIYF.

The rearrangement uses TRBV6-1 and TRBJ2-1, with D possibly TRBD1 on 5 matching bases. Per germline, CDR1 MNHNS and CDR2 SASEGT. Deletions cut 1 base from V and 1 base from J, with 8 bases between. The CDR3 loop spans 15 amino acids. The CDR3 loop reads CASSEGGRSYNEQFF. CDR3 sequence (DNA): TGTGCCAGCAGTGAAGGGGGCAGGTCCTACAATGAGCAGTTCTTC.

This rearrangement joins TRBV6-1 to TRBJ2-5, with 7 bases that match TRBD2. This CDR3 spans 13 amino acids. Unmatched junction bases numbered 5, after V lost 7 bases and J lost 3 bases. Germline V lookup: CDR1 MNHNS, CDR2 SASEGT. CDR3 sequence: CASNLRGEETQYF. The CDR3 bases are TGTGCCAGCAACCTACGGGGGGAAGAGACCCAGTACTTC.

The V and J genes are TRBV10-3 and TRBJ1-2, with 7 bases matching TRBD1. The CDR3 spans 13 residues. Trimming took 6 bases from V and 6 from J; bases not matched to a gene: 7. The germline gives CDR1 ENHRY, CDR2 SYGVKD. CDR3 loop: CAIRGGGLNGYTF. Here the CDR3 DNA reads TGTGCCATCAGAGGAGGGGGCTTAAATGGCTACACCTTC.

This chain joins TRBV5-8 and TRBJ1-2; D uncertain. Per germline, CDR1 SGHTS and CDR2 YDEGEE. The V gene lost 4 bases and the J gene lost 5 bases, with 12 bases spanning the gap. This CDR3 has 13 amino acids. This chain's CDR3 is CASSLPGSYGYTF. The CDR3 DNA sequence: TGTGCCAGCAGCCTACCGGGATCGTATGGCTACACCTTC.